The rows below give T cell receptor beta chains drawn from one sample of a study of Ad26.COV2.S vaccination and SARS-CoV-2 variants. TCRdb keeps only in-frame clones here, not all; method: immunoSEQ multiplex PCR. The table has a few hundred thousand clones, roughly 91% seen once; the top ten hold around 3.5%. This sample comprised peripheral blood, obtained in a trial of Ad26.COV2.S vaccine versus placebo. All receptors derive from a person aged 18-60 years who received the Ad26.COV2.S COVID-19 vaccine or a placebo. The CDR3 runs from the conserved cysteine through the conserved F or W. D genes are given only for firm matches. Clone sizes are given selectively: once, few, many, or a class where the clone is expanded.

cdr3_nt cdr3_aa clone_size d_call j_call cdr3_length v_call
TGTGCCAGCAGCCAAGCGACAGGGATATATGGCTACACCTTC CASSQATGIYGYTF NA TRBD1 TRBJ1-2 14 TRBV14
TGTGCCAGTAGTAAAGACAGGGGGCGCCTCGATCAGCCCCAGCATTTT CASSKDRGRLDQPQHF NA TRBD1 TRBJ1-5 16 TRBV19
TGTGCCAGCAGCCCCAAGCATACTGAAGCTTTCTTT CASSPKHTEAFF NA NA TRBJ1-1 12 TRBV7-9
TGTGCCAGTAGGAGCGGGAGGGTTGAAGGTAATGAGCAGTTCTTC CASRSGRVEGNEQFF NA TRBD2 TRBJ2-1 15 TRBV19
TGCGCCAGCAGCCAAGAGAGGTACGAAAAACTGTTTTTT CASSQERYEKLFF NA NA TRBJ1-4 13 TRBV4-3
TGTGCCAGCAGCTCCGGACAGGGACGTACTGAAGCTTTCTTT CASSSGQGRTEAFF NA TRBD1 TRBJ1-1 14 TRBV7-3
TGTGCCAGCACCGCACTAGCGGGCAACTACGAGCAGTACTTC CASTALAGNYEQYF NA TRBD2 TRBJ2-7 14 TRBV5-6
TGTGCCAGTATCGGCCCAGGCGAGATTTATGGCTACACCTTC CASIGPGEIYGYTF NA NA TRBJ1-2 14 TRBV19
TGTGCCAGTAGTATCGGGGGACTCTCTGGAAACACCATATATTTT CASSIGGLSGNTIYF NA NA TRBJ1-3 15 TRBV19
TGCGCCAGCAGCTTACCGACTAGCGGGTACCAAGAGACCCAGTACTTC CASSLPTSGYQETQYF NA TRBD2 TRBJ2-5 16 TRBV5-1
TGTGCCAGCAGCCACCGAGGCGGGGGGCCCCACACAGATACGCAGTATTTT CASSHRGGGPHTDTQYF NA TRBD2 TRBJ2-3 17 TRBV14
TGTGCCAGCAGCAGGACAGGGGGCAGGAGCAATCAGCCCCAGCATTTT CASSRTGGRSNQPQHF NA TRBD1 TRBJ1-5 16 TRBV6-6
TGTGCCTGGACCGTCATATCTGGGGAACAGGGGAGGGATGAAAAACTGTTTTTT CAWTVISGEQGRDEKLFF NA TRBD1 TRBJ1-4 18 TRBV30
TGTGCCAGCAGCTCCCAAGCCCCTAGGGGGTCCAATGAGCAGTTCTTC CASSSQAPRGSNEQFF once NA TRBJ2-1 16 TRBV7-3
TGCGCCAGCAGCCTCGAGGGGGGGTCCTACAATGAGCAGTTCTTC CASSLEGGSYNEQFF NA NA TRBJ2-1 15 TRBV5-1
TGTGCCAGCAGCTTAACGCCAGGGAACACTGAAGCTTTCTTT CASSLTPGNTEAFF NA NA TRBJ1-1 14 TRBV7-2
TGTGCCAGCTCACCAGATTATAACTATGGCTACACCTTC CASSPDYNYGYTF few NA TRBJ1-2 13 TRBV18
TGTGCCACCAGCGGGATACCGGGACAGAACTATGGCTACACCTTC CATSGIPGQNYGYTF NA TRBD1 TRBJ1-2 15 TRBV15
TGTGCCAGCAGTTACTCGGACAGGGGGCGGAATTCACCCCTCCACTTT CASSYSDRGRNSPLHF NA TRBD1 TRBJ1-6 16 TRBV6-5
TGTGCCAGCAGCTTGGGGGACAGCCGGGGCCACGAGCAGTACTTC CASSLGDSRGHEQYF NA TRBD1 TRBJ2-7 15 TRBV5-6
TGTGCCAGCAGCCCAGCAGGACAGGGCGGGGGCTACACCTTC CASSPAGQGGGYTF NA TRBD1 TRBJ1-2 14 TRBV6-5
TGTGCCAGCAGCTTGGCCGGTGGCTACACCTTC CASSLAGGYTF NA NA TRBJ1-2 11 TRBV5-6
TGTGCCAGCAGCCAAGTGGCTAGCGGGGACACCGGGGAGCTGTTTTTT CASSQVASGDTGELFF once TRBD2 TRBJ2-2 16 TRBV3-1/TRBV3-2
TGTGCCAGCAGCCCCCGGGACAGGGAACCAAATTCACCCCTCCACTTT CASSPRDREPNSPLHF NA TRBD1 TRBJ1-6 16 TRBV7-2
TGTGCCAGCAGCTTAGTCCAGAAGGCTGAGCAGTTCTTC CASSLVQKAEQFF NA NA TRBJ2-1 13 TRBV7-8
TGCGCCAGCAGCCAAGCCTTGATGGGACTATTTCAAGAGACCCAGTACTTC CASSQALMGLFQETQYF NA TRBD2 TRBJ2-5 17 TRBV4-1
TGTGCCAGCAGCGTAGGGTTGGACAGGGGGACTAACGAGCAGTACTTC CASSVGLDRGTNEQYF NA TRBD1 TRBJ2-7 16 TRBV9
TGTGCCAGCAGTTTACTTATGTACAGGGGGAACAAGAACACTGAAGCTTTCTTT CASSLLMYRGNKNTEAFF NA TRBD1 TRBJ1-1 18 TRBV27
TGTGCCTTTGACAGGGGTCCTGAGGAAGCTTTCTTT CAFDRGPEEAFF NA TRBD1 TRBJ1-1 12 TRBV30
TGTGCCAGCACGAGGGGGACCACAGATACGCAGTATTTT CASTRGTTDTQYF NA NA TRBJ2-3 13 TRBV6-6
TGTGCCAGCAGCGGCCCGCAGGGAAAACTGTTTTTT CASSGPQGKLFF NA NA TRBJ1-4 12 TRBV5-4
TGTGCCAGCAGTCTCGGACAGGGGGCGCAATACGAGCAGTACTTC CASSLGQGAQYEQYF NA TRBD1 TRBJ2-7 15 TRBV6-5
TGTGCCAGCAGCCAAAGTTTCGCTAGCGGGTACACAGATACGCAGTATTTT CASSQSFASGYTDTQYF NA TRBD2 TRBJ2-3 17 TRBV3-1/TRBV3-2
TGTGCCAGCAGCCAAGGGGTGCAGCCGAACACTGAAGCTTTCTTT CASSQGVQPNTEAFF NA NA TRBJ1-1 15 TRBV4-2
TGTGCCAGCAGTTCAATAGCGGGGATCGGTCAAGAGACCCAGTACTTC CASSSIAGIGQETQYF NA TRBD2 TRBJ2-5 16 TRBV27
TGTGCCAGCAGTCCTACCGCCGGGACAGGGAATCGGGAGCAGTACTTC CASSPTAGTGNREQYF NA TRBD1 TRBJ2-7 16 TRBV2
TGTGCCAGCAGTGAAACGGGACTCATTCCACCCCTCCACTTT CASSETGLIPPLHF NA NA TRBJ1-6 14 TRBV25-1
TGTGCCAGCAGCTCAGGACAGGGGAGGCGGGCAGATACGCAGTATTTT CASSSGQGRRADTQYF NA TRBD1 TRBJ2-3 16 TRBV7-9
TGTGCCAGCAGCACCTTAGGACAGGGAGGAGGCTACACCTTC CASSTLGQGGGYTF NA TRBD1 TRBJ1-2 14 TRBV5-6
TGTGCCAGCAGCTTGGGAGGGGACCCCGAGACCCAGTACTTC CASSLGGDPETQYF NA NA TRBJ2-5 14 TRBV5-5
TGTGCCAGCAGTTTGGGGGTAGGTGAAGCTTTCTTT CASSLGVGEAFF NA NA TRBJ1-1 12 TRBV12-3/TRBV12-4
TGCGCCAGCAGTGAGCCGTCGACAGGCTATAACTATGGCTACACCTTC CASSEPSTGYNYGYTF NA NA TRBJ1-2 16 TRBV10-2